The rows below give T cell receptor beta chains drawn from one sample of a study of T cell responses to AZD1222 COVID-19 vaccine. TCRdb's table, derived via immunoSEQ multiplex PCR, lists solely in-frame clones and lacks some. The sample carries more than 100,000 clones, about nine tenths recorded once. The specimen was peripheral blood, collected on day 0 of AZD1222 vaccination. The source of these receptors is an adult in good health. The CDR3 runs from the conserved cysteine through the conserved F or W. Fields, in order: D gene, J gene, clone size, V gene, CDR3 protein, CDR3 DNA. A D gene is named only where the DNA matches it firmly. Clone size is not always given. Where it is, it says once, few, many or a class for expanded clones.

D gene: NA
J gene: TRBJ1-3
clone size: NA
V gene: TRBV4-1
CDR3 protein: CASSPQGGGGNTIYF
CDR3 DNA: TGCGCCAGCAGTCCACAGGGAGGCGGGGGAAACACCATATATTTT

D gene: NA
J gene: TRBJ2-2
clone size: NA
V gene: TRBV4-2
CDR3 protein: CASSQDWNTGELFF
CDR3 DNA: TGTGCCAGCAGCCAAGATTGGAACACCGGGGAGCTGTTTTTT

D gene: TRBD1
J gene: TRBJ2-5
clone size: NA
V gene: TRBV5-1
CDR3 protein: CASSGGTGGYQETQYF
CDR3 DNA: TGCGCCAGCAGCGGTGGGACAGGAGGTTACCAAGAGACCCAGTACTTC

D gene: NA
J gene: TRBJ2-7
clone size: NA
V gene: TRBV11-2
CDR3 protein: CASSDPLGAYEQYF
CDR3 DNA: TGTGCCAGCAGCGACCCATTAGGAGCCTACGAGCAGTACTTC

D gene: NA
J gene: TRBJ2-1
clone size: NA
V gene: TRBV11-2
CDR3 protein: CASSLAEISYNEQFF
CDR3 DNA: TGTGCCAGCAGCTTAGCGGAAATCTCCTACAATGAGCAGTTCTTC

D gene: TRBD1
J gene: TRBJ2-7
clone size: NA
V gene: TRBV19
CDR3 protein: CASKGQGSYEQYF
CDR3 DNA: TGTGCCAGTAAGGGACAGGGATCCTACGAGCAGTACTTC

D gene: NA
J gene: TRBJ1-1
clone size: NA
V gene: TRBV2
CDR3 protein: CASGLPLNTEAFF
CDR3 DNA: TGTGCCAGCGGCCTGCCCCTGAACACTGAAGCTTTCTTT

D gene: TRBD1
J gene: TRBJ2-7
clone size: NA
V gene: TRBV19
CDR3 protein: CASSISTGAPYEQYF
CDR3 DNA: TGTGCCAGTAGTATATCAACAGGGGCCCCCTACGAGCAGTACTTC

D gene: TRBD2
J gene: TRBJ2-1
clone size: once
V gene: TRBV27
CDR3 protein: CASIKWEGPSEQFF
CDR3 DNA: TGTGCCAGCATTAAGTGGGAGGGCCCCAGTGAGCAGTTCTTC

D gene: NA
J gene: TRBJ1-2
clone size: NA
V gene: TRBV5-6
CDR3 protein: CASSLGRNYGYTF
CDR3 DNA: TGTGCCAGCAGCTTGGGGCGGAACTATGGCTACACCTTC

D gene: NA
J gene: TRBJ2-5
clone size: NA
V gene: TRBV7-2
CDR3 protein: CASSYTRQETQYF
CDR3 DNA: TGTGCCAGCAGCTATACTAGACAAGAGACCCAGTACTTC

D gene: NA
J gene: TRBJ1-6
clone size: NA
V gene: TRBV6-5
CDR3 protein: CASRIETNSPLHF
CDR3 DNA: TGTGCCAGCAGAATAGAGACTAATTCACCCCTCCACTTT

D gene: NA
J gene: TRBJ1-1
clone size: NA
V gene: TRBV15
CDR3 protein: CATSTPGNTEAFF
CDR3 DNA: TGTGCCACCAGCACCCCGGGGAACACTGAAGCTTTCTTT

D gene: TRBD1
J gene: TRBJ1-1
clone size: NA
V gene: TRBV5-6
CDR3 protein: CASSLATGARNTEAFF
CDR3 DNA: TGTGCCAGCAGCTTGGCTACAGGGGCGAGGAACACTGAAGCTTTCTTT

D gene: NA
J gene: TRBJ2-3
clone size: few
V gene: TRBV7-9
CDR3 protein: CASSFSWGAGVRDTQYF
CDR3 DNA: TGTGCCAGCAGCTTTTCCTGGGGGGCGGGAGTGAGAGATACGCAGTATTTT

D gene: TRBD1
J gene: TRBJ2-1
clone size: NA
V gene: TRBV30
CDR3 protein: CACHRGLIGSEQFF
CDR3 DNA: TGTGCCTGCCACAGGGGGCTTATCGGTAGTGAGCAGTTCTTC

D gene: TRBD2
J gene: TRBJ2-2
clone size: few
V gene: TRBV6-4
CDR3 protein: CASSEQGGTTGELFF
CDR3 DNA: TGTGCCAGCAGTGAGCAGGGAGGGACCACCGGGGAGCTGTTTTTT

D gene: NA
J gene: TRBJ2-1
clone size: NA
V gene: TRBV24-1
CDR3 protein: CATSDFEGGTYNEQFF
CDR3 DNA: TGTGCCACCAGTGATTTTGAAGGCGGGACGTACAATGAGCAGTTCTTC

D gene: NA
J gene: TRBJ2-7
clone size: NA
V gene: TRBV5-1
CDR3 protein: CASSLAARANLDEQYF
CDR3 DNA: TGCGCCAGCAGCTTGGCCGCCAGGGCCAACTTAGACGAGCAGTACTTC

D gene: NA
J gene: TRBJ2-1
clone size: once
V gene: TRBV14
CDR3 protein: CASSHSGTKFF
CDR3 DNA: TGTGCCAGCAGCCACTCCGGGACAAAGTTCTTC

D gene: NA
J gene: TRBJ2-1
clone size: NA
V gene: TRBV7-6
CDR3 protein: CASSLGVGQNEQFF
CDR3 DNA: TGTGCCAGCAGCTTAGGTGTTGGTCAGAATGAGCAGTTCTTC

D gene: TRBD1
J gene: TRBJ1-4
clone size: NA
V gene: TRBV15
CDR3 protein: CATRPRQGLNEKLFF
CDR3 DNA: TGTGCCACCAGACCTCGACAGGGCCTTAATGAAAAACTGTTTTTT

D gene: TRBD1
J gene: TRBJ1-4
clone size: NA
V gene: TRBV14
CDR3 protein: CASSQGTGANEKLFF
CDR3 DNA: TGTGCCAGCAGCCAAGGAACAGGGGCTAATGAAAAACTGTTTTTT

D gene: NA
J gene: TRBJ1-1
clone size: NA
V gene: TRBV12-5
CDR3 protein: CASGMGRNTEAFF
CDR3 DNA: TGTGCTAGTGGGATGGGACGGAACACTGAAGCTTTCTTT

D gene: NA
J gene: TRBJ2-1
clone size: NA
V gene: TRBV27
CDR3 protein: CASRPTSYNEQFF
CDR3 DNA: TGTGCCAGCAGACCAACCTCCTACAATGAGCAGTTCTTC

D gene: NA
J gene: TRBJ1-2
clone size: NA
V gene: TRBV27
CDR3 protein: CASSLGGANYGYTF
CDR3 DNA: TGTGCCAGCAGTTTGGGTGGGGCGAACTATGGCTACACCTTC

D gene: TRBD2
J gene: TRBJ2-7
clone size: NA
V gene: TRBV25-1
CDR3 protein: CASSRTSGIGEQYF
CDR3 DNA: TGTGCCAGCAGTCGGACTAGCGGGATTGGGGAGCAGTACTTC

D gene: NA
J gene: TRBJ2-2
clone size: NA
V gene: TRBV11-3
CDR3 protein: CASSLVLSEGSNTGELFF
CDR3 DNA: TGTGCCAGCAGCTTAGTACTCTCCGAGGGTTCTAACACCGGGGAGCTGTTTTTT

D gene: NA
J gene: TRBJ1-2
clone size: NA
V gene: TRBV28
CDR3 protein: CASSLATGWYGYTF
CDR3 DNA: TGTGCCAGCAGTTTAGCCACAGGGTGGTATGGCTACACCTTC

D gene: NA
J gene: TRBJ2-5
clone size: NA
V gene: TRBV11-2
CDR3 protein: CASSLAASRQETQYF
CDR3 DNA: TGTGCCAGCAGCTTAGCAGCGAGCCGCCAAGAGACCCAGTACTTC

D gene: NA
J gene: TRBJ1-2
clone size: NA
V gene: TRBV3-1/TRBV3-2
CDR3 protein: CASSRSELANYGYTF
CDR3 DNA: TGTGCCAGCAGCCGTTCAGAACTCGCTAACTATGGCTACACCTTC

D gene: NA
J gene: TRBJ2-3
clone size: NA
V gene: TRBV7-2
CDR3 protein: CASSLAGLADTQYF
CDR3 DNA: TGTGCCAGCAGCTTAGCGGGGCTCGCAGATACGCAGTATTTT

D gene: NA
J gene: TRBJ2-7
clone size: NA
V gene: TRBV2
CDR3 protein: CASHADVPYEQYF
CDR3 DNA: TGTGCCAGCCACGCGGACGTCCCCTACGAGCAGTACTTC

D gene: TRBD2
J gene: TRBJ2-1
clone size: NA
V gene: TRBV27
CDR3 protein: CASSAWTSVYNEQFF
CDR3 DNA: TGTGCCAGCAGTGCATGGACTAGCGTTTACAATGAGCAGTTCTTC

D gene: NA
J gene: TRBJ1-1
clone size: NA
V gene: TRBV18
CDR3 protein: CASSSGRNTEAFF
CDR3 DNA: TGTGCCAGCTCATCCGGACGAAACACTGAAGCTTTCTTT

D gene: NA
J gene: TRBJ1-5
clone size: NA
V gene: TRBV3-1/TRBV3-2
CDR3 protein: CASSQGGGRQPQHF
CDR3 DNA: TGTGCCAGCAGCCAAGGTGGCGGGAGACAGCCCCAGCATTTT

D gene: NA
J gene: TRBJ2-1
clone size: NA
V gene: TRBV21-1
CDR3 protein: CASSMGPSGPHYNEQFF
CDR3 DNA: TGTGCCAGCAGCATGGGTCCTAGCGGGCCCCACTACAATGAGCAGTTCTTC

D gene: NA
J gene: TRBJ2-6
clone size: once
V gene: TRBV2
CDR3 protein: CASSPQGRGGANVLTF
CDR3 DNA: TGTGCCAGCAGCCCGCAGGGGAGAGGTGGGGCCAACGTCCTGACTTTC

D gene: NA
J gene: TRBJ2-1
clone size: NA
V gene: TRBV24-1
CDR3 protein: CATSDAGLSYNEQFF
CDR3 DNA: TGTGCCACCAGTGATGCCGGGCTCTCCTACAATGAGCAGTTCTTC

D gene: TRBD1
J gene: TRBJ1-1
clone size: NA
V gene: TRBV5-1
CDR3 protein: CASSPWRGTAAVWEAFF
CDR3 DNA: TGCGCCAGCAGCCCCTGGAGGGGGACAGCGGCGGTGTGGGAAGCTTTCTTT

D gene: NA
J gene: TRBJ2-5
clone size: NA
V gene: TRBV12-5
CDR3 protein: CASGLGTDHQETQYF
CDR3 DNA: TGTGCTAGTGGTTTGGGGACCGACCACCAAGAGACCCAGTACTTC

D gene: TRBD2
J gene: TRBJ2-7
clone size: NA
V gene: TRBV5-4
CDR3 protein: CASSLGGRRDEQYF
CDR3 DNA: TGTGCCAGCAGCTTGGGCGGGAGAAGGGACGAGCAGTACTTC

D gene: TRBD1
J gene: TRBJ1-4
clone size: NA
V gene: TRBV5-4
CDR3 protein: CASSSGQGLEKLFF
CDR3 DNA: TGTGCCAGCAGCTCCGGACAGGGTCTGGAAAAACTGTTTTTT

D gene: NA
J gene: TRBJ1-2
clone size: NA
V gene: TRBV6-5
CDR3 protein: CASSPGGYGYTF
CDR3 DNA: TGTGCCAGCTCCCCGGGCGGGTATGGCTACACCTTC

D gene: NA
J gene: TRBJ2-1
clone size: once
V gene: TRBV28
CDR3 protein: CASSPARGLPDEQFF
CDR3 DNA: TGTGCCAGCAGCCCCGCCAGGGGCCTGCCGGACGAGCAGTTCTTC

D gene: TRBD2
J gene: TRBJ2-5
clone size: NA
V gene: TRBV19
CDR3 protein: CASSWTSGKETQYF
CDR3 DNA: TGTGCCAGTAGCTGGACTAGCGGGAAAGAGACCCAGTACTTC

D gene: TRBD2
J gene: TRBJ2-7
clone size: NA
V gene: TRBV6-1
CDR3 protein: CASSDDRGRGTSGFTYEQYF
CDR3 DNA: TGTGCCAGCAGTGACGACAGGGGGCGCGGGACTAGCGGGTTTACCTACGAGCAGTACTTC

D gene: NA
J gene: TRBJ1-2
clone size: NA
V gene: TRBV27
CDR3 protein: CASRGVGEGLAGYTF
CDR3 DNA: TGTGCCAGCAGGGGGGTGGGAGAGGGGCTAGCGGGCTACACCTTC

D gene: NA
J gene: TRBJ1-6
clone size: few
V gene: TRBV4-1
CDR3 protein: CASSQGLAPLHF
CDR3 DNA: TGCGCCAGCAGCCAAGGGTTAGCACCCCTCCACTTT

D gene: NA
J gene: TRBJ1-2
clone size: NA
V gene: TRBV25-1
CDR3 protein: CASSESGMGIYGYTF
CDR3 DNA: TGTGCCAGCAGTGAATCAGGGATGGGTATCTATGGCTACACCTTC